The clone carrying this T cell receptor (beta chain) has only a few counts. Its antigen is unknown. Produced via immunoSEQ multiplex PCR; TCRdb's table is partial and in-frame only. The top ten clones hold less than 7.5% of a sample with approximately 50,000 clones, almost 85% of them seen once. CDR1 and CDR2 (germline): ENHRY, SYGVKD. Trimming at V came to 2 bases and at J to 4 bases, leaving 14 bases not matched to a gene. The CDR3 runs to 18 residues. The sample comes from a study of radiotherapy plus CTLA-4 blockade in lung cancer. Study outcomes and limitations: Some TCR clones had been derived from tumors. These clones expanded in peripheral blood after radiotherapy plus ipilimumab.

This chain connects TRBV10-3 to TRBJ1-2; 9 nucleotides match TRBD1. The source is a human donor with non-small cell lung cancer whose response to radiotherapy plus ipilimumab could not be evaluated. This material consisted of peripheral blood, taken from a patient treated with radiotherapy plus ipilimumab. Here the CDR3 reads CAISEGTGRPSARYGYTF. In DNA form, the CDR3 reads TGTGCCATCAGTGAGGGGACAGGGCGACCGTCGGCCCGCTATGGCTACACCTTC.